Below, 12 T cell receptor beta chains from the same sample are listed, as sequenced in a study of CD8 T cells in Susac syndrome. An input of about 0.45 to 1 ug of RNA was subjected to reverse transcription using random hexamers. TCRdb re-called the immunoSEQ multiplex PCR reads with MiXCR, one entry per CDR3 protein. The sample holds some 210,000 distinct CDR3 sequences, about 94% seen once. Source material: CD4+ T cells from PBMCs. These TCRs come from a human donor with Susac syndrome.

This chain uses TRBV20-1 with TRBJ1-2; possibly TRBD1 for D (6 bases). Germline V CDR1 and CDR2: DFQATT, SNEGSKA (reference sequence). Trimming cost V 1 base and J 1 base, with 19 bases left between them. The CDR3 has 17 amino acids. Here the CDR3 DNA reads TGCAGTGCTAGAGTGGGGGGCACCCACGCCCTTAACTATGGCTACACCTTC. Its translation: CSARVGGTHALNYGYTF.

The genes are TRBV5-1 and TRBJ2-7, with 8 bases identical to TRBD1. The germline V gene encodes CDR1 SGHRS and CDR2 YFSETQ. This CDR3 spans 13 amino acids. Losses at the gene ends were 4 bases for V and 6 bases for J; bases not matched to a gene: 6. In DNA, the CDR3 is TGCGCCAGCAGCCCGGGACAGGACTCCGAGCAGTACTTC. Its protein product is CASSPGQDSEQYF. The full variable domain, completed using reference TRBV5-1 and TRBJ2-7, is KAGVTQTPRYLIKTRGQQVTLSCSPISGHRSVSWYQQTPGQGLQFLFEYFSETQRNKGNFPGRFSGRQFSNSRSEMNVSTLELGDSALYLCASSPGQDSEQYFGPGTRLTVT.

V gene TRBV4-3 combines with J gene TRBJ2-3; D unclear. The germline CDR1 and CDR2 sequences are LGHNA and YSLEER. The V end lost 2 bases, the J end lost 0 bases, and 9 bases lay between the germline ends. This CDR3 has 15 amino acids. The CDR3 DNA is TGCGCCAGCAGCCAACTAGGTTCAAGCACAGATACGCAGTATTTT. It codes for CASSQLGSSTDTQYF.

This chain links TRBV7-9 with TRBJ1-1; no reliable D call. The CDR3 length is 14 residues. Between the trimmed V and J ends, which lost 1 base and 8 bases, there was a span of 14 bases. The germline gives CDR1 SEHNR, CDR2 FQNEAQ (reference sequence). The CDR3: CASSLDGPRGEAFF. The CDR3 DNA sequence: TGTGCCAGCAGCTTAGACGGACCTCGTGGGGAAGCTTTCTTT.

The rearrangement uses TRBV15 and TRBJ2-2; no clear D gene. This CDR3 has 13 amino acids. V was clipped by 0 bases and J by 6 bases, with 5 bases between them. The germline CDR1 and CDR2 sequences are LNHNV and YYDKDF (reference sequence). The CDR3 bases are TGTGCCACCAGCAGAGATTTAGCCGGGGAGCTGTTTTTT. It translates to CATSRDLAGELFF.

The chain uses TRBV20-1 and TRBJ2-3; D assignment may be TRBD1 or TRBD2 (6 bases each). V was clipped by 0 bases and J by 4 bases, with 14 bases between them. In germline, CDR1 is DFQATT, CDR2 SNEGSKA (reference sequence). This CDR3 has 15 residues. The CDR3 DNA sequence: TGCAGTGCTAGAGATCGGGGGCGCATCCCAGATACGCAGTATTTT. It translates to CSARDRGRIPDTQYF.

This chain connects TRBV3-1 to TRBJ2-7; no definite D call. V was pared by 0 bases and J by 6 bases, with 18 bases between. Germline-derived CDR1 and CDR2 are LGHDT and YNNKEL (reference sequence). There are 16 residues in the CDR3. CDR3 amino acids: CASSQDVRPTLSEQYF. DNA of the CDR3: TGTGCCAGCAGCCAAGATGTAAGACCTACTCTTAGCGAGCAGTACTTC.

The chain links TRBV9 to TRBJ2-1; D remains ambiguous. Germline CDR1 SGDLS, CDR2 YYNGEE. V lost 2 bases, J lost 6 bases, and 21 bases lay in between. The CDR3 is 17 amino acids. DNA of the CDR3: TGTGCCAGCAGCGTGAGCTCGCGGATGGCCCTGGGCAATGAGCAGTTCTTC. Amino acids: CASSVSSRMALGNEQFF.

The sample holds one count of this clonotype. This sequence joins TRBV20-1 and TRBJ1-2; D perhaps matches TRBD1 (6 bases). Germline V lookup: CDR1 DFQATT, CDR2 SNEGSKA (reference sequence). CDR3 size: 12 residues. Trimming took 5 bases from V and 4 from J, leaving 11 bases between them. CDR3 nucleotide sequence: TGCAGTGCTCCCCGGGACACCTATGGCTACACCTTC. Protein: CSAPRDTYGYTF.

The rearrangement uses TRBV4-2 and TRBJ2-7; 7 bases are shared with TRBD2. Germline V gene lookup returns CDR1 LGHNA and CDR2 YNFKEQ. V gave up 0 bases and J gave up 2 bases; unmatched junction bases: 7. The CDR3 loop spans 16 amino acids. CDR3 nucleotide sequence: TGTGCCAGCAGCCAAGAGAAACCGGGGGGAACCTACGAGCAGTACTTC. It specifies CASSQEKPGGTYEQYF.

J is TRBJ1-5 and V is TRBV20-1; weak D call: TRBD1 (5 bases). V lost 1 base to trimming and J lost 4 bases, with 14 bases between them. The germline V gene encodes CDR1 DFQATT and CDR2 SNEGSKA (reference sequence). CDR3 length: 15 residues. CDR3 in amino acids: CSARAGQASNQPQHF. In DNA form, the CDR3 reads TGCAGTGCTAGAGCGGGGCAGGCCAGTAATCAGCCCCAGCATTTT.

The gene calls are TRBV7-2 and TRBJ2-1; 9 bases map to TRBD1. The V segment lost 4 bases and the J segment 5 bases; nucleotides outside the gene matches: 9. This CDR3 has 16 amino acids. CDR1 is SGHTA, CDR2 FQGNSA, per germline. The CDR3: CASSSTGTGPDNEQFF. In DNA, the CDR3 is TGTGCCAGCAGCTCTACCGGGACAGGGCCCGACAATGAGCAGTTCTTC.